The 5 T cell receptor beta chains given below trace back to one sample, sequenced in a study of blood T cell repertoires in COVID-19. Profiled with immunoSEQ multiplex PCR; TCRdb holds only in-frame clones, not every one. This sample has roughly 100,000 clones, with approximately 90% found just once. The sample consisted of peripheral blood. The receptors stem from a woman aged 45-59 years with COVID-19, enrolled during active disease.

The chain combines TRBV7-3 with TRBJ2-3, with 9 bases fitting TRBD2. This CDR3 is 15 amino acids long. The germline gives CDR1 SGHTA, CDR2 FQGTGA. Trimming cost V 6 bases and J 6 bases; bases outside gene matches: 10. CDR3 sequence (DNA): TGTGCCAGCAGTCGTAGCGGGGGCACCGCGGATACGCAGTATTTT. Its translation is CASSRSGGTADTQYF.

V is TRBV9 and J is TRBJ1-4; TRBD1 aligns across 7 bases. The germline CDR1 and CDR2 sequences are SGDLS and YYNGEE. This CDR3 is 16 amino acids long. Trimming removed 3 bases from V and 4 bases from J; junction bases left unmatched: 9. CDR3 sequence (DNA): TGTGCCAGCAGCGCATCGACAGGGCTCTTTAATGAAAAACTGTTTTTT. Encoded protein: CASSASTGLFNEKLFF.

This chain joins TRBV29-1 and TRBJ1-1; D perhaps matches TRBD1 (5 bases). CDR1 and CDR2 (germline): SQVTM, ANQGSEA. The CDR3 has 11 residues. CDR3 sequence reads: CAGGVVAEAFF. The CDR3 coding sequence is TGCGCGGGGGGGGTAGTCGCTGAAGCTTTCTTT. Full variable domain (outside the CDR3, taken from reference TRBV29-1 and TRBJ1-1): SAVISQKPSRDICQRGTSLTIQCQVDSQVTMMFWYRQQPGQSLTLIATANQGSEATYESGFVIDKFPISRPNLTFSTLTVSNMSPEDSSIYLCAGGVVAEAFFGQGTRLTVV.

A few counts support this clone. The V gene is TRBV7-9, the J gene TRBJ2-2, with TRBD1 matching 8 bases. This CDR3 is built from 17 residues. V was pared by 0 bases and J by 5 bases, with 8 bases of the junction left unmatched. CDR1 and CDR2 (germline): SEHNR, FQNEAQ (reference sequence). The CDR3 protein is CASSLASRGPPTGELFF. In DNA form, the CDR3 reads TGTGCCAGCAGCTTAGCGTCCAGGGGGCCACCGACCGGGGAGCTGTTTTTT.

The chain combines TRBV5-1 with TRBJ2-5; 9 positions agree with TRBD2. The V segment lost 0 bases and the J segment 4 bases; nucleotides outside the gene matches: 4. The CDR3 consists of 15 residues. CDR1 and CDR2 (germline): SGHRS, YFSETQ. The CDR3 spells CASSLAASGVETQYF. The CDR3 DNA reads as TGCGCCAGCAGCTTGGCGGCTAGCGGGGTAGAGACCCAGTACTTC. Combining the CDR3 with reference TRBV5-1 and TRBJ2-5 gives the whole variable domain KAGVTQTPRYLIKTRGQQVTLSCSPISGHRSVSWYQQTPGQGLQFLFEYFSETQRNKGNFPGRFSGRQFSNSRSEMNVSTLELGDSALYLCASSLAASGVETQYFGPGTRLLVL.